This T cell receptor beta chain was sequenced in a study of blood T cell repertoires in COVID-19 (dated by TCRdb to 2018 to 2020). Regarding the research as a whole: Samples covering the acute and convalescent phases of COVID-19 were provided by collaborators in the United States, Italy and Spain. Samples came from the ongoing ImmuneRACE study (first 160 participants) plus 1,254 subjects from 6 global collaborators. The sample metadata nearly always contained a de-identified subject ID, COVID-19 status, age in years and sex. Where available, HLA class I and class II types were obtained from metadata supplied by the sample provider rather than from assay-based typing. The repertoires were released in a freely available public database intended as a resource for research on the immune response to SARS-CoV-2. Subjects who had been exposed to COVID-19, were actively infected with it, or had recovered from it provided the deeply sampled blood TCRbeta repertoires that made up the dataset. The prospective study material was composed of cDNA or gDNA derived from T cells, B-cell-depleted T cells, or PBMCs. What the research found in general, with its limitations: How much clinical and demographic metadata was included differed by source and by participant, and the metadata was provided uncurated.

As concerns this clone: The specificity of this receptor is unknown. No much larger clone is present one base from it, and per-base qualities are unavailable.

TCRbeta CDR3 regions were amplified from genomic DNA by means of the immunoSEQ Assay, a bias-controlled multiplex PCR. As for how the authors treated the data: Nucleated cell counts per sample were estimated from amplification of reference gene primers within the assay. To quantify the absolute abundance of each unique TCRbeta CDR3 rearrangement, sequence reads were collapsed and filtered. For each sample, productive Simpson clonality was calculated by taking the square root of Simpson's diversity index across productive rearrangements. Drawn from immuneACCESS, this table holds only the in-frame rearrangements with V and J called that TCRdb kept. Clones are partly lost; checked studies trace under half to an unresolved V gene and leave the rest unexplained. Clonal size and the V and J genes are those of that table, whereas D and trimming came from the DNA. This sample comprises fewer than 500,000 clones, roughly 85% of them detected only once. Of the sample, under 2.5% is held by the ten largest clones.

Enrolling through a virtual design, the prospective study's participants ranged in age from roughly 18 to 90 years and lived across 20 to 30 United States geographic areas. Cohort assignment in the prospective study relied on participant-reported clinical history from a screening survey and a study questionnaire. Mobile phlebotomists in the prospective study collected whole blood, serum and a nasopharyngeal or oropharyngeal swab from every participant. Over an approximately 2-month period, participants in the prospective study had the option of providing additional blood draws and questionnaires. Before DNA extraction, blood samples from the prospective study were shipped at room temperature or frozen. The sequence was collected from a woman between 18 and 29 years old with acute COVID-19. The sample comprised PBMCs or T cells enriched from blood (not recorded which).

The CDR3 region has the sequence CSALQDTTDTQYF. The sequenced DNA: TGCAGCGCATTACAGGATACAACAGATACGCAGTATTTT. Recombination joined TRBV29-1 with TRBJ2-3, and perhaps TRBD1 as D gene, on 5 matching bases. V is shortened by 7 bases, J by 3 bases, and the region joining them spans 14 bases. From the cysteine up to the phenylalanine, the CDR3 has a length of 13 residues. CDR3 DNA only is kept here, 39 bases in frame from base 1. For CDR1 and CDR2, the germline V gene lists SQVTM and ANQGSEA.